This TCR beta chain stems from a study of T-cell memory formation after mild COVID-19. Study as a whole: In these data, TCR clusters were largely donor specific. Study outcomes and limitations: Clonal second-wave expansions that peaked on day 37 had unconfirmed SARS-CoV-2 specificity. Clones which contracted sat mainly in CM and EM if CD4+, and in EMRA if CD8+.

The CDR3 is made up of 18 amino acids. The ends lost 2 bases at V and 0 bases at J; junction bases unmatched: 6. TCRdb analysed the 5' RACE reads with MiXCR anew, one entry per CDR3 protein. In the table there are about 470,000 distinct CDR3 sequences, 15% to 20% of which are singletons. In regard to this clonotype: Its antigen is not known.

Material for sequencing was PBMCs or a T cell subset sorted from them (not recorded which). The receptor was derived from an adult woman who had mild COVID-19 (a few samples of this study predate the infection). Cell type and time point are not known. The chain combines TRBV12-3 or TRBV12-4 with TRBJ2-7, with 14 nucleotides matching TRBD2. The CDR3 protein is CASSLSGLAGASSYEQYF. The CDR3, as DNA: TGTGCCAGCAGTTTATCGGGACTAGCGGGAGCGAGCTCCTACGAGCAGTACTTC.